This is a list of T cell receptor beta chains from one sample in a study of T cells in Graves' hyperthyroidism and ophthalmopathy. TCRdb re-derived calls from the multiplex PCR reads in MiXCR, one entry per CDR3 protein. The top ten clones hold around 8% of a sample with about 720,000 distinct CDR3 sequences, around 17% of them seen once. The sample consisted of blood. The receptor source for this set is a man between 18 and 35 years old with Graves' hyperthyroidism. Each CDR3 is given with its conserved first and last residue. D genes are given only for firm matches. Rows give clone size only sometimes, using once, few, many, or a class for an expanded clone.

d_call clone_size j_call v_call cdr3_nt cdr3_aa
TRBD2 many TRBJ2-1 TRBV7-9 TGTGCCAGCAGCTTAGGAACCGGTTCTAGCGGGATATACAATGAGCAGTTCTTC CASSLGTGSSGIYNEQFF
NA few TRBJ1-1 TRBV29-1 TGCAGCGCCGAAACAGTGAACACTGAAGCTTTCTTT CSAETVNTEAFF
TRBD2 few TRBJ2-1 TRBV6-2/TRBV6-3 TGTGCCAGCAGTTCCCGGCCATTCTTAGCGGGAGTGTATGAGCAGTTCTTC CASSSRPFLAGVYEQFF
NA NA TRBJ1-5 TRBV27 TGTGCCAGCAGTAGGACGGTTGGGTATCAGCCCCAGCATTTT CASSRTVGYQPQHF
NA few TRBJ1-2 TRBV5-8 TGTGCCAGCAGCTGGGGTATGGACGAACCACATGGCTACACCTTC CASSWGMDEPHGYTF
TRBD1 many TRBJ1-2 TRBV27 TGTGCCAGCAGTTTAACAGGGACAGGAGGCTATGGCTACACCTTC CASSLTGTGGYGYTF
NA many TRBJ2-1 TRBV7-2 TGTGCCAGCAGCCAGGGGGGGCCACAAAACCCCTACAATGAGCAGTTCTTC CASSQGGPQNPYNEQFF
NA many TRBJ1-1 TRBV2 TGTGCCAGCAGCCAACAGGGACCGGCGACTGAAGCTTTCTTT CASSQQGPATEAFF
TRBD2 many TRBJ2-3 TRBV29-1 TGCAGCGTTGAACGGGGGGGAGTCCCCACAGATACGCAGTATTTT CSVERGGVPTDTQYF
TRBD2 few TRBJ2-3 TRBV20-1 TGCAGTGCTCCCCGGCGGGGGTCCACAGATACGCAGTATTTT CSAPRRGSTDTQYF
NA many TRBJ1-3 TRBV12-3/TRBV12-4 TGTGCCAGCAGTCCCGAGGGCAGGGTAAGGCGAAACACCATATATTTT CASSPEGRVRRNTIYF
NA NA TRBJ1-2 TRBV3-1 TGTACCAGCAGCCAAGAAGCATTCTATGGCTACACCTTC CTSSQEAFYGYTF
NA NA TRBJ1-2 TRBV19 TGTGCCAGTAGTAACCCATCGTCTCAGCTCGCCTATGGCTACACCTTC CASSNPSSQLAYGYTF
TRBD1 NA TRBJ2-3 TRBV4-3 TGCGCCAGCAGCCAAGTCGGACAGGGGCGCACAGATACGCAGTATTTT CASSQVGQGRTDTQYF
NA NA TRBJ2-7 TRBV5-4 TGTGCCAGCAGCTTGGATCTGGGTAGAGACGAGCAGTACTTC CASSLDLGRDEQYF
NA few TRBJ1-4 TRBV28 TGTGCCAGCAGCAAACAGGGTAATGAAAAACTGTTTTTT CASSKQGNEKLFF
TRBD1 few TRBJ1-4 TRBV28 TGTGCCAGCAATATGCAGGGGGCTAGTGAAAAACTGTTTTTT CASNMQGASEKLFF
NA few TRBJ1-2 TRBV20-1 TGCAGTGCCAGAATGGAGCCCTATGGCTACACCTTC CSARMEPYGYTF
TRBD2 NA TRBJ2-3 TRBV20-1 TGCAGTGCCGGACTAGCGGGAGCTTCAGATACGCAGTATTTT CSAGLAGASDTQYF
NA few TRBJ2-2 TRBV6-6 TGTGCCAGCAGTTACCCTATCGGGAGCCAAGCGGACACCGGGGAGCTGTTTTTT CASSYPIGSQADTGELFF
TRBD1 NA TRBJ2-7 TRBV19 TGTGCCAGTAGCCTGGGGCACACAGGGGCCTACGAGCAGTACTTC CASSLGHTGAYEQYF
NA many TRBJ2-7 TRBV28 TGTGCCAGCAGTTCCCCGATGGGTGGCTACGAGCAGTACTTC CASSSPMGGYEQYF
TRBD2 many TRBJ2-3 TRBV20-1 TGCAGTGCTAGACATAGCGGGAGAGGAGATACGCAGTATTTT CSARHSGRGDTQYF
NA many TRBJ2-7 TRBV7-9 TGTGCCAGCAGCCCCGACCCCCCCAGGGTTAAGCAGTACTTC CASSPDPPRVKQYF
TRBD1 NA TRBJ2-7 TRBV4-2 TGTGCCAGCAGCCTGGGACAGGCCGGGGAACCGGCCAACTACGAGCAGTACTTC CASSLGQAGEPANYEQYF
NA many TRBJ1-1 TRBV5-1 TGCGCCAGCAGCTTGGCCTTGGGGGTAGGTGCTGAAGCTTTCTTT CASSLALGVGAEAFF
TRBD1 NA TRBJ2-1 TRBV20-1 TGCAGTGCCCAGGGACAGAATGAGCAGTTCTTC CSAQGQNEQFF
NA NA TRBJ1-4 TRBV6-1 TGTGCCAGCTCAGGGTTTAATGAAAAACTGTTTTTT CASSGFNEKLFF
NA many TRBJ2-7 TRBV28 TGTGCCAGCCTCGGCTACGAGCAGTACTTC CASLGYEQYF
NA many TRBJ1-2 TRBV12-3/TRBV12-4 TGTGCCAGCAGTTTAGGTTCTCGGTCCCTCTATGGCTACACCTTC CASSLGSRSLYGYTF
NA few TRBJ2-7 TRBV7-9 TGTGCCAGCAGCTATACCCTAGCTGAGGGGCACGAGCAGTACTTC CASSYTLAEGHEQYF
TRBD1 once TRBJ1-1 TRBV20-1 TGCAGTGCTAGAGGCAGGGGGGGCGAAGCTTTCTTT CSARGRGGEAFF
NA NA TRBJ2-6 TRBV18 TGTGCCAGCTCACCACTGCCCTCCGGGGCCAACGTCCTGACTTTC CASSPLPSGANVLTF
TRBD2 many TRBJ2-4 TRBV20-1 TGCAGTGCTAGTAAAGCGGGAGGTGGGAACATTCAGTACTTC CSASKAGGGNIQYF
NA NA TRBJ2-1 TRBV6-2/TRBV6-3 TGTGCCAGCAGCTACGGGGCTGGAAGCAATGAGCAGTTCTTC CASSYGAGSNEQFF
NA many TRBJ2-3 TRBV7-9 TGTGCCAGCAGCTTAGTTGCTTTCTCCGGGGGACGCACAGATACGCAGTATTTT CASSLVAFSGGRTDTQYF
TRBD1 few TRBJ1-4 TRBV27 TGTGCCAGCAGTTTAAGGACAGGGGAAAAACTGTTTTTT CASSLRTGEKLFF
NA many TRBJ2-7 TRBV2 TGTGCCAGCAGGACGACAGGCGGCGAGCAGTACTTC CASRTTGGEQYF
NA NA TRBJ2-5 TRBV19 TGTGCCAGTAGTAGAGAGGCTCGGGAGACCCAGTACTTC CASSREARETQYF
NA many TRBJ2-7 TRBV28 TGTGCCAGCCTCTCCCCAGATTTCTACGAGCAGTACTTC CASLSPDFYEQYF